What follows are 14 T cell receptor beta chains derived from one specimen sequenced in a study of early T cells in non-severe SARS-CoV-2 infection. TCRdb reanalysed the 5' RACE reads using MiXCR and keeps one entry per CDR3 protein. The table has about 84,000 distinct CDR3 sequences, 9.5% to 13% seen once. The sequencing sample was made of whole blood. These receptors all stem from an adult who was a healthcare worker with PCR-confirmed SARS-CoV-2 infection or an uninfected control (not recorded which).

This chain uses TRBV7-3 with TRBJ2-2, with a weak D call TRBD2 (5 bases). Germline assignment: CDR1 SGHTA and CDR2 FQGTGA. The CDR3 contains 17 residues. The ends were cut back, 7 bases at V and 0 bases at J, with 18 bases in the middle. The CDR3 region is CASNTPPGSANTGELFF. Here the CDR3 DNA reads TGTGCCAGCAATACCCCCCCGGGAAGCGCGAACACCGGGGAGCTGTTTTTT.

This clonotype was seen many times. The chain joins TRBV2 to TRBJ2-3; TRBD2 matches 13 bases. The CDR3 has 17 residues. Germline loops: CDR1 SNHLY, CDR2 FYNNEI. The trim removed 6 bases at V and 4 bases at J, leaving 10 bases unmatched. The CDR3 nucleotides read TGTGCCAGCAGGGCCTACTCCGGGACTAGCGGGGCAGATACGCAGTATTTT. Protein sequence: CASRAYSGTSGADTQYF.

Worth noting for this clonotype: No conserved phenylalanine or tryptophan ends this CDR3, so it is likely a read error. The V gene is TRBV11-3, the J gene TRBJ2-2, with 11 bases lining up with TRBD1. The CDR3 spans 17 residues. CDR1 is SGHNT and CDR2 is YENEEA in the germline V gene. V shed 5 bases and J 2 bases; nucleotides not matched to a gene: 7. CDR3 loop: CASSLGTGGPNTGELFS. CDR3 sequence (DNA): TGTGCCAGCAGCCTAGGGACAGGGGGACCTAACACCGGGGAGCTGTTTTCT.

The chain has TRBV29-1 and TRBJ2-5; D gene uncertain. In germline, CDR1 is SQVTM, CDR2 ANQGSEA. V was pared by 7 bases and J by 0 bases, with 12 bases between. The CDR3 spans 13 residues. The CDR3 nucleotides are TGCAGCGGCATTGGACCGAACCAAGAGACCCAGTACTTC. This translates into CSGIGPNQETQYF.

This clonotype was seen ten or more times. The chain employs TRBV6-1 and TRBJ1-2; D might be TRBD1 (5 bases). Trimming pared 7 bases from V and 4 bases from J, leaving 10 bases between. Germline V gene lookup returns CDR1 MNHNS and CDR2 SASEGT. CDR3 length equals 12 residues. The CDR3 coding sequence is TGTGCCAGCAATATGGGGGTCTATGGCTACACCTTC. Amino acids: CASNMGVYGYTF.

A few counts support this clonotype. The chain uses TRBV20-1 and TRBJ2-1; TRBD1 or TRBD2 may be the D gene (5 bases each). Per the germline V gene, CDR1 is DFQATT and CDR2 is SNEGSKA (reference sequence). This CDR3 is 13 amino acids long. Trimming took 7 bases from V and 8 from J, leaving 18 bases between them. The CDR3 nucleotides are TGCAGTGGGAAGGGGAGCCTGCCAGATGAGCAGTTCTTC. Amino acids: CSGKGSLPDEQFF.

The V and J genes are TRBV11-3 and TRBJ2-1; D uncertain. Per the germline V gene, CDR1 is SGHNT and CDR2 is YENEEA. Trimming shortened V by 8 bases and J by 0 bases, and 8 bases separated the two germline ends. CDR3 length equals 13 residues. The CDR3 sequence: CASGGSSYNEQFF. CDR3 DNA sequence: TGTGCCAGCGGCGGAAGCTCCTACAATGAGCAGTTCTTC.

This clonotype was seen more than once but under ten times. The rearrangement uses TRBV6-2 or TRBV6-3 and TRBJ2-5, with D possibly being TRBD2 (6 bases). V lost 4 bases to trimming and J lost 1 base, with 13 bases between them. The CDR3 covers 15 residues. Germline V gives CDR1 MNHEY, CDR2 SVGEGT. CDR3 sequence (DNA): TGTGCCAGCAGTTTGGACTACCAATCCCAAGAGACCCAGTACTTC. It translates to CASSLDYQSQETQYF.

This clonotype occurred many times. The chain employs TRBV12-3 or TRBV12-4 and TRBJ2-5; D remains ambiguous. V was clipped by 6 bases and J by 4 bases, with 9 bases between them. The length of the CDR3 is 12 residues. CDR3 protein: CASSTGRETQYF. As DNA, the CDR3 is TGTGCCAGCAGCACCGGTAGAGAGACCCAGTACTTC.

The V and J genes are TRBV6-6 and TRBJ1-6; no clear D gene. The V and J ends lost 2 bases and 3 bases respectively, with 17 bases between them. CDR3 size: 18 residues. CDR1 MNHNY and CDR2 SVGAGI come from the germline V gene (reference sequence). The CDR3 sequence: CASSYLPMVPDYNSPLHF. The CDR3 region has the DNA TGTGCCAGCAGTTACCTGCCAATGGTACCGGACTATAATTCACCCCTCCACTTT.

This clonotype occurred a few times. The rearrangement links TRBV28 to TRBJ1-1; D is perhaps TRBD1 (5 bases). The CDR3 extends over 12 amino acids. Deletions cut 7 bases from V and 3 bases from J, with 9 bases between. Germline CDR1 reads MDHEN; CDR2 reads SYDVKM. DNA of the CDR3: TGTGCCAGCAAGGGGAGTGACACTGAAGCTTTCTTT. It translates to CASKGSDTEAFF.

J is TRBJ1-3 and V is TRBV28; D gene unclear. V lost 5 bases and J lost 0, with 14 bases in between. CDR3 length: 16 amino acids. The germline CDR1 and CDR2 sequences are MDHEN and SYDVKM. The CDR3 nucleotides read TGTGCCAGCAGTCCTCAACTCAGGCTCTCTGGAAACACCATATATTTT. Amino acids: CASSPQLRLSGNTIYF. The full variable domain, its missing parts supplied by reference TRBV28 and TRBJ1-3, is DVKVTQSSRYLVKRTGEKVFLECVQDMDHENMFWYRQDPGLGLRLIYFSYDVKMKEKGDIPEGYSVSREKKERFSLILESASTNQTSMYLCASSPQLRLSGNTIYFGEGSWLTVV.

The gene calls are TRBV19 and TRBJ1-5, with 10 nucleotides matching TRBD1. V lost 7 bases, J lost 6 bases, and 9 bases stayed unmatched. This CDR3 contains 15 residues. CDR1 and CDR2 (germline): LNHDA, SQIVND (reference sequence). The CDR3 DNA is TGTGCCAGTACAGGGGGACAGGGGAGAGGTCAGCCCCAGCATTTT. This encodes CASTGGQGRGQPQHF.

This clonotype has a handful of counts. The V gene is TRBV11-2, the J gene TRBJ1-1, with unresolved D. Trimming removed 1 base from V and 6 bases from J, with 9 bases in between. CDR3 length: 13 amino acids. In germline, CDR1 is SGHAT, CDR2 FQNNGV. For the CDR3, the DNA is TGTGCCAGCAGCTTAGGGGAGGGTGCTGAAGCTTTCTTT. It codes for CASSLGEGAEAFF.